The T cell receptor beta chain under discussion was sequenced for a study of cytomegalovirus exposure and HLA in healthy donors. The J segment lost 0 bases and the V segment lost 10 bases, leaving 6 bases of the junction unmatched. Looked up from germline, CDR1 is WSHSY and CDR2 is SAAADI. This CDR3 is built from 13 residues. Overall study findings and caveats: With DRB1 most and HLA-C fewest, TCR association rates differed between HLA loci in a later analysis. Compared with the roughly 700-donor mean, an Asian-associated ancestry cluster reportedly had fewer N-insertions, according to a later analysis.

Primers: 60 Vbeta forward and 13 Jbeta reverse. Only in-frame clones appear in the TCRdb table, and some are missing; sequencing was by immunoSEQ multiplex PCR. The sample carries approximately 220,000 clones, 75% to 90% recorded once. Worth noting for this clone: What it binds is unknown.

Sequencing used PBMCs. This chain links TRBV10-2 with TRBJ2-7; 7 bases line up with TRBD1. This sequence was found in a boy between 2 and 10 years old in good health and CMV-seronegative. The CDR3 DNA follows: TGCGCCACCCTGACAGGGTACTCCTACGAGCAGTACTTC. This translates into CATLTGYSYEQYF.